This entry concerns a single T cell receptor beta chain. A much larger clone differs by one base, so this may be a read error. The data belong to a study of T cells in Graves' hyperthyroidism and ophthalmopathy. Template material for amplifying TCR beta CDR3 regions consisted of RNA transcripts. The HTBI primer set was used in a first-round RT-PCR of the TCR CDR3. MiXCR, run by TCRdb on the multiplex PCR reads, gives a single entry per CDR3 protein. The profile shows 800,000 or so distinct CDR3 sequences, roughly 40% of them singletons. In germline, CDR1 is ENHRY, CDR2 SYGVKD. The CDR3 runs to 14 residues.

Material: blood. The J gene is TRBJ1-2, the V gene TRBV10-3; no firm D call. The source of this sequence is a man in his late teens or twenties with Graves' hyperthyroidism. CDR3 sequence: CASSFSLGPVGYTF. For the CDR3, the DNA is TGTGCCAGCAGTTTCTCCCTTGGCCCGGTGGGCTACACCTTC.